A single sample gave rise to the 26 T cell receptor beta chains below, sequenced in a study of CD8 T cells in Susac syndrome. With random hexamers, roughly 0.5 to 1 ug RNA was reverse transcribed. TCRdb re-derived calls from the immunoSEQ multiplex PCR reads in MiXCR, one entry per CDR3 protein. The table has under 200,000 distinct CDR3 sequences, around 94% seen once; the top ten hold roughly 0.14%. Sequenced: CD4+ T cells from PBMCs. These TCRs come from a human donor in good health.

The rearrangement joins TRBV28 to TRBJ2-7; D is uncertain. V shed 2 bases and J shed 10 bases, with 9 bases lying between them. This CDR3 is built from 11 residues. Germline CDR1 is MDHEN and CDR2 is SYDVKM. CDR3 residues: CASSLADLQYF. DNA of the CDR3: TGTGCCAGCAGTTTAGCGGACCTACAGTACTTC.

The genes are TRBV5-1 and TRBJ2-3; D remains unclear. The V end lost 3 bases, the J end lost 1 base, and 6 bases lay between the germline ends. CDR3 length: 13 residues. Germline CDR1 reads SGHRS; CDR2 reads YFSETQ. In DNA, the CDR3 is TGCGCCAGCAGCTCCTACGGCACAGATACGCAGTATTTT. It yields the protein CASSSYGTDTQYF.

The CDR3 region is CASSQQGNYGYTF. The CDR3 DNA reads TGTGCCAGCTCTCAACAGGGTAACTATGGCTACACCTTC. The V gene is TRBV18, the J gene TRBJ1-2, with D possibly TRBD1 on 6 matching bases. Germline-derived CDR1 and CDR2 are KGHSH and LQKENI. V lost 6 bases and J lost 1, with 9 bases in between. CDR3 length: 13 residues.

The CDR3 spells CASSRGQVNEQYF. CDR3 sequence (DNA): TGTGCCAGCAGCCGAGGACAGGTTAACGAGCAGTACTTC. The chain is built from TRBV6-4 and TRBJ2-7; 7 bases align to TRBD1. CDR1 and CDR2 (germline): MRHNA, SNTAGT. This CDR3 has 13 residues. The V gene end was trimmed by 6 bases and the J gene end by 5 bases; junction bases not matched to a gene: 7.

This chain links TRBV7-9 with TRBJ2-5; TRBD1 is a possible D gene (5 bases). Germline V gene sequence: CDR1 SEHNR, CDR2 FQNEAQ (reference sequence). The CDR3 is 13 amino acids. V was clipped by 2 bases and J by 5 bases, with 9 bases between them. CDR3 loop: CASSLQGWETQYF. CDR3 DNA sequence: TGTGCCAGCAGCTTACAGGGTTGGGAGACCCAGTACTTC.

This chain uses TRBV4-3 with TRBJ1-2; D not resolved. CDR3 length: 15 residues. The ends were cut back, 4 bases at V and 3 bases at J, with 15 bases in the middle. Per the germline V gene, CDR1 is LGHNA and CDR2 is YSLEER. CDR3 in DNA: TGCGCCAGCAGCCCCCAACATGGGCCTGACTATGGCTACACCTTC. Protein: CASSPQHGPDYGYTF.

The chain carries TRBV7-6 and TRBJ2-1; 11 nucleotides line up with TRBD1. The CDR3 totals 16 residues. Germline CDR1 is SGHVS and CDR2 is FNYEAQ. The V and J ends lost 5 bases and 6 bases, in that order; junction bases with no gene match: 9. The CDR3 sequence: CASSLTPGTGGNEQFF. The DNA of the CDR3 is TGTGCCAGCAGCCTAACCCCCGGGACAGGGGGCAATGAGCAGTTCTTC.

The rearrangement uses TRBV4-3 and TRBJ2-3; the D is unclear. The CDR3 is 17 amino acids. Trimming removed 1 base at V and 4 bases at J, with 18 bases between. Germline V gene sequence: CDR1 LGHNA, CDR2 YSLEER. The DNA for the CDR3 is TGCGCCAGCAGCCAAGGGGCACATCCAACGGGCTCAGATACGCAGTATTTT. This gives the protein CASSQGAHPTGSDTQYF.

This chain joins TRBV19 and TRBJ1-5; D is unclear. CDR1 is LNHDA, CDR2 SQIVND, per germline (reference sequence). Deletions cut 4 bases from V and 0 bases from J, with 7 bases between. This CDR3 is built from 14 residues. CDR3 sequence: CASSRSDSNQPQHF. Here the CDR3 DNA reads TGTGCCAGTAGTAGATCGGATAGCAATCAGCCCCAGCATTTT.

V usage is TRBV20-1 and J usage is TRBJ2-7, with 13 positions matching TRBD2. The CDR3 is 16 residues long. Trimming took 0 bases from V and 0 from J; bases not matched to a gene: 2. The V gene's germline CDR1 is DFQATT and CDR2 SNEGSKA (reference sequence). The CDR3 coding sequence is TGCAGTGCTAGAGACGGACTAGCGGGGGACTCCTACGAGCAGTACTTC. Translated, it gives CSARDGLAGDSYEQYF.

The rearrangement links TRBV7-3 to TRBJ2-5; D is possibly TRBD2 (6 bases). There are 13 residues in the CDR3. Trimming left V 8 bases short and J 4 bases short, with 14 bases between. CDR1 SGHTA and CDR2 FQGTGA come from the germline V gene. CDR3 protein: CASSPGSGETQYF. The CDR3, as DNA: TGTGCCAGCTCACCCGGGAGTGGAGAGACCCAGTACTTC. Supplemented by reference TRBV7-3 and TRBJ2-5, the full variable domain reads GAGVSQTPSNKVTEKGKYVELRCDPISGHTALYWYRQSLGQGPEFLIYFQGTGAADDSGLPNDRFFAVRPEGSVSTLKIQRTERGDSAVYLCASSPGSGETQYFGPGTRLLVL.

This rearrangement joins TRBV30 to TRBJ1-3, with a possible D match to TRBD1 (6 bases). Germline V CDR1 and CDR2: GTSNPN, SVGIG (reference sequence). This CDR3 spans 16 amino acids. V gave up 0 bases and J gave up 4 bases, with 16 bases separating them. DNA for the CDR3: TGTGCCTGGAGTGTAAGGGCCCACAGGGTCGGAAACACCATATATTTT. Translating it yields CAWSVRAHRVGNTIYF.

The chain recombines TRBV29-1 with TRBJ1-1, with 8 bases aligning to TRBD1. Trimming removed 6 bases from V and 1 base from J; junction bases left unmatched: 7. Germline V gene lookup returns CDR1 SQVTM and CDR2 ANQGSEA. The CDR3 sequence is 14 residues long. The CDR3 loop is CSVRPRGPNTEAFF. The CDR3 DNA reads TGCAGCGTAAGACCCAGGGGGCCGAACACTGAAGCTTTCTTT. Supplemented by reference TRBV29-1 and TRBJ1-1, the full variable domain reads SAVISQKPSRDICQRGTSLTIQCQVDSQVTMMFWYRQQPGQSLTLIATANQGSEATYESGFVIDKFPISRPNLTFSTLTVSNMSPEDSSIYLCSVRPRGPNTEAFFGQGTRLTVV.

This chain connects TRBV4-3 to TRBJ2-7; D not resolved. The CDR3 is made up of 16 amino acids. CDR1 is LGHNA, CDR2 YSLEER, per germline. V dropped 2 bases and J dropped 5 bases, with 19 bases sitting between them. In nucleotides, the CDR3 is TGCGCCAGCAGCCAAAACATGGCGGCCCTTTGGGACGAGCAGTACTTC. It translates to CASSQNMAALWDEQYF.

This chain joins TRBV24-1 and TRBJ1-4; no firm D call. The CDR3 sequence is 12 residues long. Germline V gene sequence: CDR1 KGHDR, CDR2 SFDVKD. The V gene lost 4 bases and the J gene lost 10 bases, with 9 bases spanning the gap. The CDR3, as DNA: TGTGCCACCAGTGAGATAAGCGGAAAACTGTTTTTT. It encodes CATSEISGKLFF.

This clonotype appeared once. The CDR3 bases are TGTGCCAGCAGCGTAGGGGGTACGGACTCTGGTTGGGAGCAGTACTTC. The encoded protein is CASSVGGTDSGWEQYF. The chain is built from TRBV9 and TRBJ2-7; tentative D call: TRBD2 (5 bases). There are 16 residues in the CDR3. V gave up 0 bases and J gave up 7 bases, with 20 bases separating them. Germline V gene sequence: CDR1 SGDLS, CDR2 YYNGEE.

The chain joins TRBV28 to TRBJ2-1, with 8 bases lining up with TRBD1. The CDR3 sequence is 15 residues long. The trim removed 4 bases at V and 4 bases at J, leaving 6 bases unmatched. The germline CDR1 and CDR2 sequences are MDHEN and SYDVKM. This CDR3 reads CASSSPRGPYNEQFF. The CDR3 nucleotides read TGTGCCAGCAGTTCCCCCAGGGGGCCGTACAATGAGCAGTTCTTC.

This chain uses TRBV18 with TRBJ1-2; TRBD1 aligns across 9 bases. The CDR3 runs to 13 residues. Germline trimming cut 5 bases from V and 8 bases from J; bases unmatched to any gene: 6. CDR1 and CDR2 from the germline V gene are KGHSH and LQKENI. The CDR3 DNA sequence: TGTGCCAGCTCAGAACAGGGGGCAAACGGCTACACCTTC. Translation gives CASSEQGANGYTF.

The chain employs TRBV7-6 and TRBJ2-1, with TRBD1 matching over 7 bases. The V gene's germline CDR1 is SGHVS and CDR2 FNYEAQ. V was pared by 10 bases and J by 0 bases, with 9 bases of the junction left unmatched. The CDR3 extends over 15 amino acids. CDR3 sequence (DNA): TGTGCCACGGGGACAGTGACCCTCTCCTACAATGAGCAGTTCTTC. Encoded protein: CATGTVTLSYNEQFF.

This chain links TRBV7-4 with TRBJ2-7; the D gene is possibly TRBD1 (5 bases). CDR3 length equals 14 residues. Trimming stripped 0 bases from V and 3 bases from J, with 9 bases between. CDR1 is SGHVT and CDR2 is SQSDAQ in the germline V gene. CDR3 sequence (DNA): TGTGCCAGCAGCTTAGCACAGGACATCTACGAGCAGTACTTC. As protein: CASSLAQDIYEQYF.

The V call is TRBV9, the J call TRBJ2-5; weak D call: TRBD2 (6 bases). V was clipped by 3 bases and J by 6 bases, with 18 bases between them. The CDR3 runs 15 residues. Germline V CDR1 and CDR2: SGDLS, YYNGEE. CDR3 sequence (DNA): TGTGCCAGCAGCGAATCACCTCGGGCGGGGAAGACCCAGTACTTC. Protein sequence: CASSESPRAGKTQYF.

The gene calls are TRBV7-3 and TRBJ2-1, with 7 bases that match TRBD2. Germline trimming cut 1 base from V and 3 bases from J; bases unmatched to any gene: 3. This CDR3 region has 15 residues. Germline assignment: CDR1 SGHTA and CDR2 FQGTGA. The CDR3 protein is CASSLNVAGYNEQFF. CDR3 DNA: TGTGCCAGCAGCTTAAACGTAGCGGGCTACAATGAGCAGTTCTTC.

This sequence joins TRBV12-3 or TRBV12-4 and TRBJ2-3, with D possibly being TRBD1 (6 bases). Trimming pared 3 bases from V and 2 bases from J, leaving 9 bases between. The CDR3 is made up of 14 amino acids. CDR3 loop: CASSLGAFTDTQYF. CDR3 DNA: TGTGCCAGCAGTTTGGGGGCGTTCACAGATACGCAGTATTTT.

The V gene is TRBV30, the J gene TRBJ1-4, with 7 bases identical to TRBD1. Germline values: CDR1 GTSNPN, CDR2 SVGIG (reference sequence). The CDR3 spans 16 residues. V was pared by 1 base and J by 7 bases, with 12 bases of the junction left unmatched. This CDR3 reads CAWSDPRQGLSEKLFF. The DNA of the CDR3 is TGTGCCTGGAGTGACCCACGACAGGGTCTGAGTGAAAAACTGTTTTTT. The full variable domain, in which reference TRBV30 and TRBJ1-4 provide the parts outside the CDR3, is SQTIHQWPATLVQPVGSPLSLECTVEGTSNPNLYWYRQAAGRGLQLLFYSVGIGQISSEVPQNLSASRPQDRQFILSSKKLLLSDSGFYLCAWSDPRQGLSEKLFFGSGTQLSVL.

The rearrangement uses TRBV18 and TRBJ2-5; unclear D gene. The CDR3 is 15 residues long. The V gene lost 5 bases and the J gene lost 1 base, with 14 bases spanning the gap. Germline loops: CDR1 KGHSH, CDR2 LQKENI. The CDR3 reads CASSVAPDPQETQYF. The CDR3 DNA is TGTGCCAGCTCAGTAGCACCGGACCCCCAAGAGACCCAGTACTTC.

The chain recombines TRBV25-1 with TRBJ1-4; possible D gene TRBD1, 5 bases. This CDR3 spans 14 amino acids. Trimming cost V 4 bases and J 6 bases, with 12 bases left between them. In germline, CDR1 is MGHDK, CDR2 SYGVNS. The CDR3 here is CASSATGGDEKLFF. DNA for the CDR3: TGTGCCAGCAGTGCCACGGGGGGGGATGAAAAACTGTTTTTT. The full variable domain, in which reference TRBV25-1 and TRBJ1-4 provide the parts outside the CDR3, is EADIYQTPRYLVIGTGKKITLECSQTMGHDKMYWYQQDPGMELHLIHYSYGVNSTEKGDLSSESTVSRIRTEHFPLTLESARPSHTSQYLCASSATGGDEKLFFGSGTQLSVL.